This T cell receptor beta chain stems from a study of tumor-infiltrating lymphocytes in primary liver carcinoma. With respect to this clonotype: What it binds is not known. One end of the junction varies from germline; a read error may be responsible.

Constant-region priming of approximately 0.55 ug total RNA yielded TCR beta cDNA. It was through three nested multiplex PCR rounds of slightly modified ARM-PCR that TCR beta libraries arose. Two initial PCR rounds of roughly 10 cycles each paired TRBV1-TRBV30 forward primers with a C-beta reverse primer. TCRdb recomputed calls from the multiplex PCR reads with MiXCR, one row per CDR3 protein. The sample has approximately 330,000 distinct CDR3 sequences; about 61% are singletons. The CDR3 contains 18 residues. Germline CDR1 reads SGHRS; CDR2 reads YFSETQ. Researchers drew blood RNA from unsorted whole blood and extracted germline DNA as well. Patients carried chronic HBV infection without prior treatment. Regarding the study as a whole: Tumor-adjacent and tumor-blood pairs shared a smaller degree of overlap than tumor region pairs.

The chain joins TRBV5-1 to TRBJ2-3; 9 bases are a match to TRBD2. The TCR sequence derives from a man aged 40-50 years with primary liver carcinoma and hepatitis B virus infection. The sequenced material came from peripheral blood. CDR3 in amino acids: CPSSLGGSGSKVADTQYF. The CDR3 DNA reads TGCCCCAGCAGCTTGGGTGGTAGCGGGAGCAAGGTAGCAGATACGCAGTATTTT.